A selection of T cell receptor beta chains follows, all from one sample in a study of T cells in Graves' hyperthyroidism and ophthalmopathy. TCRdb passed the multiplex PCR reads through MiXCR, listing each CDR3 protein once. The data show hundreds of thousands of distinct CDR3 sequences, with about a sixth seen just once and 3% to 4% held by the top ten. Sequenced sample: blood. The receptor source for this set is a woman aged 35 to 49 with Graves' ophthalmopathy. Both conserved end residues are part of each CDR3. D genes are given only for firm matches. Clone size is given for some rows only: seen once, a few or many times, or a class if the clone is expanded.

J: TRBJ2-1; V: TRBV11-2; size: many; D: TRBD2; DNA: TGTGCCAGCAGGACTCTAGCGGGGGGGCCGGGGAATGAGCAGTTCTTC; CDR3: CASRTLAGGPGNEQFF
J: TRBJ2-7; V: TRBV6-1; size: few; D: TRBD2; DNA: TGTGCCAGCAGTACGGGGTGGGGGGGGCAGTACTTC; CDR3: CASSTGWGGQYF
J: TRBJ2-5; V: TRBV7-3; size: -; D: -; DNA: TGTGCCAGCAGCTTAAGGGGCAGGTTGGGGCAAGAGACCCAGTACTTC; CDR3: CASSLRGRLGQETQYF
J: TRBJ1-6; V: TRBV6-1; size: few; D: -; DNA: TGTGCCAGCAGTTGGGTGTGGGCCTCTTCTGATTCACCCCTCCACTTT; CDR3: CASSWVWASSDSPLHF
J: TRBJ2-3; V: TRBV7-3; size: many; D: TRBD2; DNA: TGTGCCAGCAGCTTAGGATTGGCGGGGGGGCTGACAGATACGCAGTATTTT; CDR3: CASSLGLAGGLTDTQYF
J: TRBJ1-4; V: TRBV4-1; size: -; D: -; DNA: TGCGCCAGCAGCCAAGGACCGCCCAAGGACGAAAAACTGTTTTTT; CDR3: CASSQGPPKDEKLFF
J: TRBJ2-3; V: TRBV28; size: few; D: -; DNA: TGTGCCAGCAGTAGAAGTACGGGAGGCACAGATACGCAGTATTTT; CDR3: CASSRSTGGTDTQYF
J: TRBJ2-7; V: TRBV28; size: many; D: TRBD1; DNA: TGTGCCACCACTAATCAGGGGGCAGGGTGGTACGAGCAGTACTTC; CDR3: CATTNQGAGWYEQYF
J: TRBJ2-3; V: TRBV7-2; size: many; D: TRBD2; DNA: TGTGCCAGCAGCCGGACTAGCGGCATCACAGATACGCAGTATTTT; CDR3: CASSRTSGITDTQYF
J: TRBJ2-5; V: TRBV20-1; size: -; D: TRBD2; DNA: TGCAGTGCTAGCAGCCTAGCGGGGGGAGAGACCCAGTACTTC; CDR3: CSASSLAGGETQYF
J: TRBJ2-3; V: TRBV5-6; size: -; D: -; DNA: TGTGCCAGCAGCTGGAGACTAGTTGGTACAGATACGCAGTATTTT; CDR3: CASSWRLVGTDTQYF
J: TRBJ2-7; V: TRBV3-1; size: -; D: TRBD1; DNA: TGTGCCAGCAGCCAGACAGGGGTCACCTACGAGCAGTACTTC; CDR3: CASSQTGVTYEQYF
J: TRBJ2-5; V: TRBV5-1; size: few; D: -; DNA: TGCGCCAGCAGCTTCAACGGAGCAGAGACCCAGTACTTC; CDR3: CASSFNGAETQYF
J: TRBJ1-1; V: TRBV27; size: many; D: -; DNA: TGTGCCAGCAGCTTATTGGGGCGGGGCACTGAAGCTTTCTTT; CDR3: CASSLLGRGTEAFF
J: TRBJ2-5; V: TRBV6-1; size: -; D: TRBD1; DNA: TGTGCCAGCAGTCGCCCTGGGACAGGAGTTCCAGAGACCCAGTACTTC; CDR3: CASSRPGTGVPETQYF
J: TRBJ2-5; V: TRBV28; size: many; D: TRBD2; DNA: TGTGCCAGCAGGTCAGCGGGGGGGCCCTCTCAAGAGACCCAGTACTTC; CDR3: CASRSAGGPSQETQYF
J: TRBJ2-3; V: TRBV6-1; size: -; D: -; DNA: TGTGCCAGCAGTGAAGCACACAGGGCATCAGATACGCAGTATTTT; CDR3: CASSEAHRASDTQYF
J: TRBJ1-1; V: TRBV20-1; size: many; D: -; DNA: TGCAGTGCTAGACCAAAACAGTCGAACACTGAAGCTTTCTTT; CDR3: CSARPKQSNTEAFF
J: TRBJ2-7; V: TRBV6-2/TRBV6-3; size: -; D: -; DNA: TGTGCCAGCAACAGGTTAGACGGTTCCTACGAGCAGTACTTC; CDR3: CASNRLDGSYEQYF
J: TRBJ1-1; V: TRBV6-1; size: many; D: -; DNA: TGTGCCAGCAGTCCTCTCGGAGGGGGGAACACTGAAGCTTTCTTT; CDR3: CASSPLGGGNTEAFF
J: TRBJ1-1; V: TRBV20-1; size: many; D: -; DNA: TGCAGTGCTAGAGAATGGGGTTTAGAGAACACTGAAGCTTTCTTT; CDR3: CSAREWGLENTEAFF
J: TRBJ2-7; V: TRBV15; size: many; D: TRBD2; DNA: TGTGCCACCAGCGCCAGATATACTAGCGGCCCTGACACCTACGAGCAGTACTTC; CDR3: CATSARYTSGPDTYEQYF
J: TRBJ2-7; V: TRBV30; size: -; D: TRBD1; DNA: TGTGCCTGGAGTGTAGGGACAGGGAGTTATGACGAGCAGTACTTC; CDR3: CAWSVGTGSYDEQYF
J: TRBJ2-3; V: TRBV7-2; size: many; D: -; DNA: TGTGCCAGCAGCAAAGGGGGAACCCTCTGGGCGCAGTATTTT; CDR3: CASSKGGTLWAQYF